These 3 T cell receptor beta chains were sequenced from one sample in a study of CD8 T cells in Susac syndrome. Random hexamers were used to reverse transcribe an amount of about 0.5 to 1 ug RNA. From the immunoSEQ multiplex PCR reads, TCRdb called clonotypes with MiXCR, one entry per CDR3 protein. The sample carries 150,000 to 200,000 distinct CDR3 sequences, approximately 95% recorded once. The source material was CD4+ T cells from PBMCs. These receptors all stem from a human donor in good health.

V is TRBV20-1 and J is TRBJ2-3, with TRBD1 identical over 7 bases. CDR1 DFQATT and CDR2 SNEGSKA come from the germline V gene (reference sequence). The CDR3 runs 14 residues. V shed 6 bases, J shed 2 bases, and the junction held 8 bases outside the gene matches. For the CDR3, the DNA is TGCAGTGCCAGATATGGGACAGCCACAGATACGCAGTATTTT. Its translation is CSARYGTATDTQYF.

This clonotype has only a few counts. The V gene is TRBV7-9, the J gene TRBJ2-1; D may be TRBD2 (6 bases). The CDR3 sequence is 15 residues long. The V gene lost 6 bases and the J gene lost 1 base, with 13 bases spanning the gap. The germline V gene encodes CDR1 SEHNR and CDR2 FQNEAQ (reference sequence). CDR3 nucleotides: TGTGCCAGCAGTAGAGACGGGAGTTCCTACAATGAGCAGTTCTTC. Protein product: CASSRDGSSYNEQFF.

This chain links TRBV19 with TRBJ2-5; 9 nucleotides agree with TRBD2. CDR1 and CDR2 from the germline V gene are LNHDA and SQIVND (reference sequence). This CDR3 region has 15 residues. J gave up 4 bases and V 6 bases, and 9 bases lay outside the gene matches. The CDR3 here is CASSDAGGLGETQYF. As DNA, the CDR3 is TGTGCCAGTAGCGATGCGGGAGGGCTCGGAGAGACCCAGTACTTC.